This entry concerns a single T cell receptor beta chain. Its antigen is as yet unknown. The CDR3 covers 14 residues. V was cut by 0 bases and J by 3 bases, with 9 bases left in between. In germline, CDR1 is WSHSY, CDR2 SAAADI. cDNA libraries of TCR beta carried unique molecular identifiers. TCRdb called the PCR reads again in MiXCR, with one record for every CDR3 protein. The repertoire holds roughly 410,000 distinct CDR3 sequences, with less than 35% as singletons. This entry belongs to a study of post-analysis software for immune sequencing data. Study-level findings and limits: Relative to controls, patients had five TRBV segments at higher frequency, with TRBV5-6, TRBV5-1 and TRBV20-1 among these.

Input material: blood. This sequence originates from a girl aged 10 to 17 with multiple sclerosis. The chain links TRBV10-2 to TRBJ2-7; unclear D gene. The CDR3 nucleotides are TGCGCCAGCAGTGAGTCGTCATCCCTCTACGAGCAGTACTTC. Its protein product is CASSESSSLYEQYF.